Shown below are 2 T cell receptor beta chains from a single sample sequenced in a study of cytomegalovirus exposure and HLA in healthy donors. Primers for the PCR totalled 60 Vbeta and 13 Jbeta. TCRdb's table, derived via immunoSEQ multiplex PCR, lists solely in-frame clones and lacks some. The table records some 140,000 clones, 60% to 85% of them present only once. The sequencing sample was made of PBMCs. The receptors originated from a woman between 40 and 50 years old in good health and CMV-seronegative.

The V call is TRBV6-6, the J call TRBJ1-6; 7 bases line up with TRBD1. The junction had 3 bases not matched to a gene; V was cut back by 0 bases and J by 7 bases. CDR3 length: 15 amino acids. CDR1 is MNHNY, CDR2 SVGAGI, per germline (reference sequence). The CDR3 coding sequence is TGTGCCAGCAGTTACTCGACAGGGCAAAATTCACCCCTCCACTTT. Translating gives CASSYSTGQNSPLHF.

The chain has TRBV7-8 and TRBJ1-2; D is possibly TRBD1 (5 bases). Germline assignment: CDR1 SGHVS and CDR2 FQNEAQ. V was pared by 8 bases and J by 5 bases, with 21 bases between. CDR3 length: 15 residues. The CDR3 is CASALILDSRYGYTF. The DNA for the CDR3 is TGTGCCAGCGCCTTAATTCTTGACAGCCGATATGGCTACACCTTC.